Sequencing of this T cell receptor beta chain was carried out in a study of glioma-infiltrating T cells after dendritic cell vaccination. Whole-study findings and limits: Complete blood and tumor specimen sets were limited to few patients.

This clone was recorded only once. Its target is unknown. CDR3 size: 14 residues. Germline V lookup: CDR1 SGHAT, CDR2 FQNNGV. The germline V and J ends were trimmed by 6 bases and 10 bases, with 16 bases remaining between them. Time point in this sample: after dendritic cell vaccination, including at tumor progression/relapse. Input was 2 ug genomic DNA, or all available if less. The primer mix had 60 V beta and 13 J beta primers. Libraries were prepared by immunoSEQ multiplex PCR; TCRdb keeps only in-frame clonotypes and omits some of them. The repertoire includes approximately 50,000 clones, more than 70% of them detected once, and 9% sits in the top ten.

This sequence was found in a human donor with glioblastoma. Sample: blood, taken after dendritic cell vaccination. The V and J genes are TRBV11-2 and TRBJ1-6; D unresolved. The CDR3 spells CASRIPGRNSPLHF. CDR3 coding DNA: TGTGCCAGCAGAATCCCGGGGAGGAACTCACCCCTCCACTTT. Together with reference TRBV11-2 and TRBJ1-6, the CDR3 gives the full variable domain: EAGVAQSPRYKIIEKRQSVAFWCNPISGHATLYWYQQILGQGPKLLIQFQNNGVVDDSQLPKDRFSAERLKGVDSTLKIQPAKLEDSAVYLCASRIPGRNSPLHFGNGTRLTVT.